These 30 T cell receptor beta chains originate from one sample sequenced in a study of blood T cell repertoires in COVID-19. Assay used: immunoSEQ multiplex PCR; TCRdb lists only in-frame clones, some missing. The sample shows about 77,000 clones, roughly 78% of them seen only once. The sequenced sample was peripheral blood. The receptor source for this set is a woman aged 70-85 years with acute or convalescent COVID-19.

This clone was observed a single time. The chain recombines TRBV27 with TRBJ2-7, with 7 nucleotides matching TRBD2. The length of the CDR3 is 15 residues. Unmatched junction bases numbered 5, after V lost 3 bases and J lost 0 bases. Germline assignment: CDR1 MNHEY and CDR2 SMNVEV (reference sequence). CDR3 DNA: TGTGCCAGCAGTTTGTCCCGCGGGGGCTCCTACGAGCAGTACTTC. Translating gives CASSLSRGGSYEQYF.

The rearrangement joins TRBV11-2 to TRBJ2-1; TRBD2 matches at 7 bases. Germline V gene data show CDR1 as SGHAT and CDR2 as FQNNGV. This CDR3 is 16 amino acids long. V lost 7 bases, J lost 1 base, and 10 bases stayed unmatched. As DNA, the CDR3 is TGTGCCAGCACCTCCACGCGGGGGAGTTCCTACAATGAGCAGTTCTTC. Translated: CASTSTRGSSYNEQFF.

The chain couples TRBV6-6 to TRBJ1-5; no clear D. Germline assignment: CDR1 MNHNY and CDR2 SVGAGI (reference sequence). V shed 6 bases and J shed 11 bases, with 23 bases lying between them. The CDR3 is 15 residues long. The CDR3 DNA reads TGTGCCAGCAGGATGCAGGAGGAAGGAACTAAGACCCAGCATTTT. This encodes CASRMQEEGTKTQHF.

The genes are TRBV11-2 and TRBJ2-1, with 7 positions matching TRBD1. Germline lookup yields CDR1 SGHAT and CDR2 FQNNGV. This CDR3 contains 14 residues. V lost 0 bases and J lost 15; bases outside the gene matches: 11. DNA of the CDR3: TGTGCCAGCAGCTTAGAAGGGAACAGGGGACAGCCGTTCTTC. This translates into CASSLEGNRGQPFF.

The V call is TRBV18, the J call TRBJ1-1, with D possibly being TRBD1 (6 bases). The germline V gene encodes CDR1 KGHSH and CDR2 LQKENI. The CDR3 runs to 13 residues. The V end was cut by 6 bases, the J end by 7 bases, with 15 bases between. DNA for the CDR3: TGTGCCAGCTCGCCGGACAGCATAATTGAAGCTTTCTTT. Its translation is CASSPDSIIEAFF.

As regards this clone: Other DNA sequences in this sample translate to the same CDR3. This chain links TRBV27 with TRBJ1-1; D uncertain. CDR1 is MNHEY, CDR2 SMNVEV, per germline (reference sequence). The V end was cut by 0 bases, the J end by 1 base, with 6 bases between. The CDR3 loop spans 14 amino acids. This CDR3 reads CASSLSGGNTEAFF. The CDR3, as DNA: TGTGCCAGCAGTTTATCAGGCGGGAACACTGAAGCTTTCTTT.

V usage is TRBV19 and J usage is TRBJ2-7; the match to TRBD2 covers 11 bases. The CDR3 is 14 amino acids. Germline V gene sequence: CDR1 LNHDA, CDR2 SQIVND (reference sequence). The trim removed 5 bases at V and 7 bases at J, leaving 7 bases unmatched. CDR3 protein: CASSADGLAGEQYF. DNA of the CDR3: TGTGCCAGTAGTGCCGATGGACTAGCGGGTGAGCAGTACTTC.

The genes are TRBV7-6 and TRBJ2-3; 8 bases agree with TRBD2. With 3 bases clipped from V and 2 bases from J, the junction kept 10 bases outside the gene matches. This CDR3 region has 17 residues. Germline-derived CDR1 and CDR2 are SGHVS and FNYEAQ. The chain's CDR3 is CASSFPGGSGVTDTQYF. Written as DNA, the CDR3 is TGTGCCAGCAGCTTCCCCGGTGGTAGCGGGGTCACAGATACGCAGTATTTT.

J is TRBJ2-2 and V is TRBV24-1; 7 bases line up with TRBD2. V trimming: 1 base; J trimming: 4 bases; junction bases outside the gene matches: 5. The germline CDR1 and CDR2 sequences are KGHDR and SFDVKD. CDR3 length equals 16 residues. CDR3 amino acids: CATSDLRTSGTGELFF. The CDR3 DNA sequence: TGTGCCACCAGTGATTTAAGGACTAGTGGCACCGGGGAGCTGTTTTTT.

CDR3 sequence (DNA): TGTGCCAGCAGCTTAGGCTCCAGGGTAGGGTACGAGCAGTACTTC. Its translation is CASSLGSRVGYEQYF. The chain links TRBV7-2 to TRBJ2-7, with D maybe TRBD1 (5 bases). The CDR3 covers 15 residues. Looked up from germline, CDR1 is SGHTA and CDR2 is FQGNSA. Trimming pared 1 base from V and 4 bases from J, leaving 14 bases between.

The gene calls are TRBV4-3 and TRBJ1-2, with 8 bases matching TRBD1. CDR1 is LGHNA, CDR2 YSLEER, per germline. Losses at the gene ends were 3 bases for V and 8 bases for J; bases not matched to a gene: 11. This CDR3 is built from 15 residues. CDR3 coding DNA: TGCGCCAGCAGCCAGGATCGCGACAGGGGCCGGGGCTACACCTTC. It translates to CASSQDRDRGRGYTF.

The chain carries TRBV6-6 and TRBJ2-3, with a tentative D call TRBD2 (5 bases). Germline CDR1 is MNHNY and CDR2 is SVGAGI (reference sequence). The CDR3 consists of 15 residues. Trimming took 6 bases from V and 0 from J, leaving 13 bases between them. This CDR3 is CASRGLSGSTDTQYF. The CDR3 DNA reads TGTGCCAGCAGAGGACTGTCGGGGAGCACAGATACGCAGTATTTT.

V gene TRBV4-2 combines with J gene TRBJ1-2, with 7 positions matching TRBD1. CDR1 and CDR2 from the germline V gene are LGHNA and YNFKEQ. V shed 0 bases and J 8 bases; nucleotides not matched to a gene: 9. The CDR3 length is 15 residues. CDR3 loop: CASSQDKGALSGYTF. As DNA, the CDR3 is TGTGCCAGCAGCCAAGATAAGGGGGCGCTTTCCGGCTACACCTTC.

V and J are TRBV11-3 and TRBJ2-2, with D maybe TRBD1 (6 bases). The CDR3 length is 15 residues. The V and J ends lost 2 bases and 5 bases respectively, with 12 bases between them. Germline V lookup: CDR1 SGHNT, CDR2 YENEEA. The DNA for the CDR3 is TGTGCCAGCAGCTTATTCACAGGGAAGACCGGGGAGCTGTTTTTT. Translation gives CASSLFTGKTGELFF. The full variable domain, with the rest looked up from reference TRBV11-3 and TRBJ2-2, is EAGVVQSPRYKIIEKKQPVAFWCNPISGHNTLYWYLQNLGQGPELLIRYENEEAVDDSQLPKDRFSAERLKGVDSTLKIQPAELGDSAVYLCASSLFTGKTGELFFGEGSRLTVL.

V usage is TRBV4-3 and J usage is TRBJ2-7, with 7 bases fitting TRBD1. This CDR3 has 15 residues. Germline CDR1 LGHNA, CDR2 YSLEER. With 4 bases clipped from V and 0 bases from J, the junction kept 6 bases outside the gene matches. The CDR3 sequence: CASSPSRDSSYEQYF. In DNA, the CDR3 is TGCGCCAGCAGCCCCTCTCGGGACAGCTCCTACGAGCAGTACTTC.

This clone has just a few counts. The chain's CDR3 is CASSLTGTGVNEAFF. For the CDR3, the DNA is TGTGCCAGCAGTTTAACCGGGACAGGGGTAAATGAAGCTTTCTTT. The chain joins TRBV27 to TRBJ1-1, with TRBD1 identical over 10 bases. CDR3 size: 15 residues. Germline V lookup: CDR1 MNHEY, CDR2 SMNVEV (reference sequence). Trimming took 2 bases from V and 7 from J; bases not matched to a gene: 7.

The chain couples TRBV11-2 to TRBJ2-7; TRBD2 is a possible D gene (5 bases). Germline CDR1 SGHAT, CDR2 FQNNGV. V was shortened by 5 bases and J by 2 bases, with 10 bases between the two germline ends. CDR3 length: 13 amino acids. CDR3 protein: CASSGGQTYEQYF. The CDR3 coding sequence is TGTGCCAGCAGCGGCGGGCAGACCTACGAGCAGTACTTC.

The rearrangement links TRBV7-9 to TRBJ2-3, with D maybe TRBD1 (6 bases). CDR1 and CDR2 (germline): SEHNR, FQNEAQ (reference sequence). Trimming cost V 4 bases and J 4 bases, with 15 bases left between them. The CDR3 sequence is 15 residues long. CDR3 bases: TGTGCCAGCAGCTCAGGGGCCTTCATGGCAGATACGCAGTATTTT. It codes for CASSSGAFMADTQYF.

This clone was seen a few times. The rearrangement uses TRBV6-1 and TRBJ2-7; 8 nucleotides line up with TRBD2. Germline loops: CDR1 MNHNS, CDR2 SASEGT. The CDR3 is 15 amino acids. The V and J ends lost 2 bases and 0 bases, in that order; junction bases with no gene match: 3. The CDR3 nucleotides read TGTGCCAGCAGTGAATTGGCGGGGGGCTCCTACGAGCAGTACTTC. This encodes CASSELAGGSYEQYF.

The chain carries TRBV6-2 or TRBV6-3 and TRBJ1-2; TRBD1 agrees at 11 bases. Trimming cost V 0 bases and J 10 bases; bases outside gene matches: 7. Germline CDR1 MNHEY, CDR2 SVGEGT. The CDR3 extends over 15 amino acids. The CDR3 DNA reads TGTGCCAGCAGTTACTCGTGGACAGGGGGCCGGATCTACACCTTC. It translates to CASSYSWTGGRIYTF.

The rearrangement uses TRBV3-1 (or the pseudogene TRBV3-2) and TRBJ2-3; D is perhaps TRBD2 (6 bases). The CDR3 totals 16 residues. In germline, CDR1 is LGHDT, CDR2 YNNKEL (reference sequence). Trimming stripped 0 bases from V and 2 bases from J, with 12 bases between. The CDR3 protein is CASSQDPGLNTDTQYF. For the CDR3, the DNA is TGTGCCAGCAGCCAAGATCCGGGACTGAACACAGATACGCAGTATTTT.

The genes are TRBV18 and TRBJ2-1, with D maybe TRBD2 (5 bases). This CDR3 spans 14 amino acids. Germline V gene lookup returns CDR1 KGHSH and CDR2 LQKENI. Trimming cost V 3 bases and J 0 bases, with 6 bases left between them. Here the CDR3 DNA reads TGTGCCAGCTCACCGGGGAGCTCCTACAATGAGCAGTTCTTC. It is translated as CASSPGSSYNEQFF.

The gene calls are TRBV18 and TRBJ1-2; maybe TRBD1 (5 bases). The CDR3 consists of 15 residues. The germline CDR1 and CDR2 sequences are KGHSH and LQKENI. The V and J ends lost 3 bases and 6 bases respectively, with 17 bases between them. Written as DNA, the CDR3 is TGTGCCAGCTCACCCGGCGGGGGGACGATTGATGGCTACACCTTC. Amino acids: CASSPGGGTIDGYTF.

This chain connects TRBV5-1 to TRBJ1-2, with 9 bases lining up with TRBD1. The CDR3 has 18 amino acids. Germline trimming cut 0 bases from V and 4 bases from J; bases unmatched to any gene: 13. In germline, CDR1 is SGHRS, CDR2 YFSETQ. The CDR3 protein is CASSLVSGTGYVGYGYTF. The DNA for the CDR3 is TGCGCCAGCAGCTTGGTGTCCGGGACAGGGTATGTTGGCTATGGCTACACCTTC.

The CDR3 bases are TGCGCCAGCAGCATAGGACAAGACACAGATACGCAGTATTTT. It yields the protein CASSIGQDTDTQYF. V gene TRBV5-1 combines with J gene TRBJ2-3; tentative D call: TRBD1 (5 bases). Germline lookup yields CDR1 SGHRS and CDR2 YFSETQ. CDR3 length: 14 residues. Trimming stripped 4 bases from V and 2 bases from J, with 11 bases between.

The chain carries TRBV10-3 and TRBJ2-3; D gene uncertain. V shed 8 bases and J shed 2 bases, with 11 bases lying between them. Germline V gene sequence: CDR1 ENHRY, CDR2 SYGVKD. This CDR3 contains 13 residues. The CDR3 spells CAILTAATDTQYF. In nucleotides, the CDR3 is TGTGCCATCTTAACGGCGGCCACAGATACGCAGTATTTT.

V and J are TRBV12-3 or TRBV12-4 and TRBJ1-2, with D possibly being TRBD1 (5 bases). The length of the CDR3 is 12 residues. The V end was cut by 5 bases, the J end by 4 bases, with 8 bases between. CDR3 residues: CASSTGPYGYTF. CDR3 sequence (DNA): TGTGCCAGCAGTACAGGTCCCTATGGCTACACCTTC.

The gene calls are TRBV5-1 and TRBJ2-1; 13 bases agree with TRBD2. Per germline, CDR1 SGHRS and CDR2 YFSETQ. V lost 4 bases to trimming and J lost 6 bases; unmatched junction nucleotides: 4. The CDR3 covers 15 residues. In DNA form, the CDR3 reads TGCGCCAGCAGCCGCGGGACTAGCGGGGTCAATGAGCAGTTCTTC. Amino acids: CASSRGTSGVNEQFF.

The chain has TRBV4-1 and TRBJ2-6; 11 nucleotides match TRBD2. Germline V gives CDR1 MGHRA, CDR2 YSYEKL. V dropped 3 bases and J dropped 3; count of bases not matched to a gene: 13. The CDR3 spans 20 residues. The CDR3 nucleotides are TGCGCCAGCAGCCAGGTACTTCCGGGACTAGCGGTGTTTGGGGCCAACGTCCTGACTTTC. Residues: CASSQVLPGLAVFGANVLTF.

This chain links TRBV19 with TRBJ2-5; perhaps TRBD2 as D (5 bases). This CDR3 spans 13 amino acids. CDR1 and CDR2 (germline): LNHDA, SQIVND (reference sequence). Trimming pared 1 base from V and 6 bases from J, leaving 9 bases between. CDR3 sequence (DNA): TGTGCCAGTAGTATAGCTAGCCGGCAGACCCAGTACTTC. Translated: CASSIASRQTQYF.